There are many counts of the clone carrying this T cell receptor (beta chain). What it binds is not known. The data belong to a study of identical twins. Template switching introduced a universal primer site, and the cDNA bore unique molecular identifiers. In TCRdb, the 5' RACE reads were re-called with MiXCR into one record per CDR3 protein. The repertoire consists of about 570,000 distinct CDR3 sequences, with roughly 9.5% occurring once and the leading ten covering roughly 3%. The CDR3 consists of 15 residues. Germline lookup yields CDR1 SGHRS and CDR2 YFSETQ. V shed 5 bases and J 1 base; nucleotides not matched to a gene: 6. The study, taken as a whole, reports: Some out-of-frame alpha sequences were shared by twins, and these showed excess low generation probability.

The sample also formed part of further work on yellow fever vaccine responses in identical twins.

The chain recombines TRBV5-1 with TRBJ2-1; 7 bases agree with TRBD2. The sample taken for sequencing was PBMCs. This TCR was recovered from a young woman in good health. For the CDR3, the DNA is TGCGCCAGCAGACGGGACTACCAATCCTACAATGAGCAGTTCTTC. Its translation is CASRRDYQSYNEQFF.